A single T cell receptor (beta chain) is shown here with its context. The antigen remains undetermined. The data are from a study of vaccination and CD4 T cells after COVID-19. The germline V gene encodes CDR1 ENHRY and CDR2 SYGVKD. The CDR3 contains 14 residues. Trimming stripped 1 base from V and 3 bases from J, with 9 bases between. Treatment given: roughly ten-day PBMC culture with coronavirus spike peptide pools or control peptides (ViraFEST assay). Cultured CD4+ T-cell DNA underwent Oncomine TCR Beta short-read sequencing. MiXCR was run by TCRdb on the PCR reads, yielding one entry per CDR3 protein. The sample carries 11,000 or so distinct CDR3 sequences, around 48% recorded once.

The chain links TRBV10-3 to TRBJ1-2; no definite D call. The specimen was CD4+ T cells from blood, cultured in vitro. The source of this sequence is a human donor who had recovered from COVID-19. CDR3 DNA: TGTGCCATCAGTGAGTTAGGGCAGGACTATGGCTACACCTTC. Its protein product is CAISELGQDYGYTF.